This is a list of T cell receptor beta chains from one sample in a study of T cell responses to AZD1222 COVID-19 vaccine. The repertoire was sequenced with immunoSEQ multiplex PCR; TCRdb's copy has only in-frame clones and lacks some. Of approximately 150,000 clones in the sample, around nine tenths were seen once. Specimen: peripheral blood, collected on day 0 of AZD1222 vaccination. Receptor source: an adult in good health. Both conserved end residues are part of each CDR3. Rows may omit the clone size; those that give it use once, few, many or a size class.

-,TRBJ2-5,TRBV28,CASSLSPTGIQETQYF
once,TRBJ2-7,TRBV28,CASSPDTTYEQYF
-,TRBJ1-4,TRBV11-2,CASSSVPGQGMATNEKLFF
-,TRBJ1-3,TRBV7-2,CASSPTVRGPSSPIYF
-,TRBJ1-2,TRBV6-2/TRBV6-3,CASSRTGINYGYTF
-,TRBJ1-2,TRBV19,CASSSRQEKAIYGYTF
-,TRBJ1-6,TRBV5-1,CASSHTGTANSPLHF
-,TRBJ1-5,TRBV2,CASSEGGQSNQPQHF
-,TRBJ2-5,TRBV7-9,CASSLLGGFQETQYF
-,TRBJ1-1,TRBV6-1,CASSEAWGGTEAFF
-,TRBJ2-5,TRBV25-1,CASTGGQGRETQYF
-,TRBJ2-3,TRBV23-1,CASSQMLRDTQYF
-,TRBJ1-1,TRBV10-3,CAISELLTDRRNTEAFF
few,TRBJ2-7,TRBV3-1/TRBV3-2,CASSLRRGASYEQYF